These 30 T cell receptor beta chains came from one sample sequenced in a study of cytomegalovirus exposure and HLA in healthy donors. PCR amplification relied on 60 Vbeta primers (plus 13 Jbeta primers). The repertoire was sequenced with immunoSEQ multiplex PCR; TCRdb's copy has only in-frame clones and lacks some. The data contain some 160,000 clones, approximately 82% of them singletons. Sequenced material: PBMCs. The receptors derive from a male donor in good health and CMV-seronegative.

The CDR3 region has the DNA TGTGCCAGCAGTTCGGCCCAGGGGGCGCGTCAGCCCCAGCATTTT. Encoded protein: CASSSAQGARQPQHF. This chain uses TRBV28 with TRBJ1-5, with 8 bases lining up with TRBD1. Germline V gene sequence: CDR1 MDHEN, CDR2 SYDVKM. J was trimmed by 6 bases and V by 4 bases; bases with no gene match: 8. The CDR3 has 15 amino acids.

This chain connects TRBV4-2 to TRBJ2-1; TRBD2 is a possible D gene (5 bases). In germline, CDR1 is LGHNA, CDR2 YNFKEQ. The CDR3 sequence is 13 residues long. Trimming removed 4 bases at V and 5 bases at J, with 9 bases between. The CDR3 spells CASSPGVDNEQFF. CDR3 sequence (DNA): TGTGCCAGCAGCCCCGGGGTTGACAATGAGCAGTTCTTC.

This chain connects TRBV19 to TRBJ2-1; weak D call: TRBD2 (5 bases). The germline gives CDR1 LNHDA, CDR2 SQIVND (reference sequence). V was pared by 1 base and J by 11 bases, with 9 bases between. This CDR3 has 12 residues. Here the CDR3 DNA reads TGTGCCAGTAGTATAGGCGGGTTAAAGCAGTTCTTC. This encodes CASSIGGLKQFF.

This clone was seen a single time. The chain uses TRBV4-3 and TRBJ2-7; TRBD2 aligns across 13 bases. Trimming took 4 bases from V and 3 from J; bases not matched to a gene: 3. This CDR3 has 15 residues. Per the germline V gene, CDR1 is LGHNA and CDR2 is YSLEER. CDR3 loop: CASSLGTSGIYEQYF. The CDR3 DNA is TGCGCCAGCAGCCTCGGGACTAGCGGGATCTACGAGCAGTACTTC.

This sequence joins TRBV29-1 and TRBJ2-4; D is unresolved. The ends were cut back, 7 bases at V and 1 base at J, with 11 bases in the middle. The CDR3 length is 13 residues. Germline assignment: CDR1 SQVTM and CDR2 ANQGSEA. The CDR3 loop is CSGKESAKNIQYF. DNA for the CDR3: TGCAGCGGGAAGGAGTCGGCCAAAAACATTCAGTACTTC.

The chain is built from TRBV21-1 and TRBJ1-2; the D segment call TRBD1 is taken from the table without a DNA check. TRBV21-1 is an annotated pseudogene. This CDR3 has 14 residues. The CDR3 DNA reads as TGTGCCAGCAGCGGACCGGGACAGAACTATGGCTACACCTTC. This encodes CASSGPGQNYGYTF.

This clone was detected only once. The chain has TRBV5-4 and TRBJ1-1, with 10 bases fitting TRBD1. With V trimmed by 3 bases and J by 4 bases, 3 bases remained unmatched. The CDR3 spans 14 residues. CDR1 is SGHNT, CDR2 YYREEE, per germline (reference sequence). DNA of the CDR3: TGTGCCAGCAGCTGGGACAGGGGTGCCACTGAAGCTTTCTTT. It specifies CASSWDRGATEAFF.

V is TRBV6-5 and J is TRBJ2-3; weak D call: TRBD2 (5 bases). CDR1 and CDR2 (germline): MNHEY, SVGAGI. V lost 2 bases to trimming and J lost 4 bases, with 10 bases between them. The CDR3 length is 14 residues. CDR3 amino acids: CASSYPGGSDTQYF. The CDR3 DNA reads as TGTGCCAGCAGTTACCCCGGAGGCTCAGATACGCAGTATTTT.

The J gene is TRBJ1-3, the V gene TRBV7-8; 8 nucleotides align to TRBD1. Germline assignment: CDR1 SGHVS and CDR2 FQNEAQ. The CDR3 runs to 14 residues. After removal of 6 bases from V and 4 bases from J, the junction contained 5 bases not matched to a gene. CDR3 nucleotides: TGTGCCAGCAGGGGGACAGGATCAGGAAACACCATATATTTT. Translated, it gives CASRGTGSGNTIYF.

The genes are TRBV30 and TRBJ2-6, with D possibly being TRBD2 (5 bases). The CDR3 is made up of 15 amino acids. CDR1 GTSNPN and CDR2 SVGIG come from the germline V gene (reference sequence). V lost 0 bases to trimming and J lost 0 bases, with 6 bases between them. The CDR3: CAWSVGSSGANVLTF. The CDR3 coding sequence is TGTGCCTGGAGTGTGGGGAGCTCTGGGGCCAACGTCCTGACTTTC.

The chain has TRBV27 and TRBJ2-3; tentatively, D is TRBD2 (5 bases). The V gene's germline CDR1 is MNHEY and CDR2 SMNVEV (reference sequence). V lost 4 bases and J lost 6, with 29 bases in between. The CDR3 has 19 residues. Here the CDR3 reads CASSSDFERTLSFRDTQYF. CDR3 sequence (DNA): TGTGCCAGCAGTTCGGATTTCGAGCGGACTCTTAGTTTTAGGGATACGCAGTATTTT.

V usage is TRBV4-2 and J usage is TRBJ1-4; TRBD1 agrees at 8 bases. The ends lost 1 base at V and 6 bases at J; junction bases unmatched: 7. Germline lookup yields CDR1 LGHNA and CDR2 YNFKEQ. The CDR3 consists of 16 residues. The CDR3 bases are TGTGCCAGCAGCCAAGCTAACCAGGGGGCTTATGAAAAACTGTTTTTT. Its protein product is CASSQANQGAYEKLFF.

The chain carries TRBV19 and TRBJ1-6; D gene uncertain. In germline, CDR1 is LNHDA, CDR2 SQIVND (reference sequence). This CDR3 spans 15 amino acids. V was shortened by 6 bases and J by 11 bases, with 20 bases between the two germline ends. Here the CDR3 DNA reads TGTGCCAGTAGCCTCTTTGCCGGCTCGGGTCCACCCCTCCACTTT. The encoded protein is CASSLFAGSGPPLHF.

This sequence joins TRBV19 and TRBJ2-1; D unclear. Trimming removed 6 bases at V and 0 bases at J, with 12 bases between. Germline loops: CDR1 LNHDA, CDR2 SQIVND (reference sequence). The CDR3 runs to 15 residues. The CDR3 DNA is TGTGCCAGTAGCTCCCTCGAGTCCTCCTACAATGAGCAGTTCTTC. This gives the protein CASSSLESSYNEQFF.

The chain combines TRBV5-6 with TRBJ1-4; D unclear. The CDR3 consists of 14 residues. Germline V gives CDR1 SGHDT, CDR2 YYEEEE. The V gene lost 0 bases and the J gene lost 5 bases, with 8 bases spanning the gap. The CDR3 nucleotides read TGTGCCAGCAGCTTGGTGGGCACAAATGAAAAACTGTTTTTT. Its translation is CASSLVGTNEKLFF. The full variable domain, rest sourced from reference TRBV5-6 and TRBJ1-4, is DAGVTQSPTHLIKTRGQQVTLRCSPKSGHDTVSWYQQALGQGPQFIFQYYEEEERQRGNFPDRFSGHQFPNYSSELNVNALLLGDSALYLCASSLVGTNEKLFFGSGTQLSVL.

The V gene is TRBV19, the J gene TRBJ2-1; 10 bases map to TRBD2. This CDR3 spans 14 amino acids. Germline V gives CDR1 LNHDA, CDR2 SQIVND (reference sequence). V shed 8 bases, J shed 8 bases, and the junction held 9 bases outside the gene matches. The DNA of the CDR3 is TGTGCCAGTCGCCAGCGGGAGGGCCTCTATGAGCAGTTCTTC. This gives the protein CASRQREGLYEQFF.

The V and J genes are TRBV5-5 and TRBJ1-5; 11 bases match TRBD1. In germline, CDR1 is SGHKS, CDR2 YYEKEE (reference sequence). V lost 5 bases to trimming and J lost 4 bases; unmatched junction nucleotides: 8. This CDR3 contains 16 residues. The CDR3 loop is CASRRGTGGENQPQHF. The DNA of the CDR3 is TGTGCCAGCAGACGTGGGACAGGGGGGGAGAATCAGCCCCAGCATTTT.

The chain combines TRBV6-5 with TRBJ1-1, with D perhaps matching TRBD1 (5 bases). Deletions cut 4 bases from V and 3 bases from J, with 18 bases between. This CDR3 spans 16 amino acids. The V gene's germline CDR1 is MNHEY and CDR2 SVGAGI. DNA for the CDR3: TGTGCCAGCAGTTCCTCTTCGGGGGTACTCGACACTGAAGCTTTCTTT. It yields the protein CASSSSSGVLDTEAFF.

This chain joins TRBV6-8 and TRBJ2-5; 9 nucleotides line up with TRBD2. Trimming at V came to 7 bases and at J to 5 bases, leaving 20 bases not matched to a gene. Germline V gives CDR1 MNHGY, CDR2 SAAAGT. The CDR3 has 18 amino acids. The CDR3 coding sequence is TGTGCCAGCACCCAAACACAGGCTAGCGGGACCCGTGGGGAGACCCAGTACTTC. It is translated as CASTQTQASGTRGETQYF.

This clone was found once. The J gene is TRBJ2-2, the V gene TRBV9; D may be TRBD2 (7 bases). The germline CDR1 and CDR2 sequences are SGDLS and YYNGEE. This CDR3 spans 17 amino acids. V was cut by 4 bases and J by 2 bases, with 18 bases left in between. CDR3 region: CASSQNTGRDNTGELFF. The CDR3 nucleotides read TGTGCCAGCAGCCAAAATACAGGGAGGGATAACACCGGGGAGCTGTTTTTT.

This clone was recorded only once. J is TRBJ2-7 and V is TRBV6-5; D possibly corresponds to TRBD2 (6 bases). Trimming removed 5 bases from V and 1 base from J, with 15 bases in between. CDR1 and CDR2 (germline): MNHEY, SVGAGI. The CDR3 runs to 15 residues. The chain's CDR3 is CASSVGTPPSYEQYF. The CDR3 bases are TGTGCCAGCAGTGTAGGGACTCCCCCGTCCTACGAGCAGTACTTC.

The chain uses TRBV9 and TRBJ2-1, with 10 bases matching TRBD2. Losses at the gene ends were 3 bases for V and 0 bases for J; bases not matched to a gene: 0. The CDR3 runs to 15 residues. The germline V gene encodes CDR1 SGDLS and CDR2 YYNGEE. The CDR3 DNA reads as TGTGCCAGCAGCGCTAGCGGGAGCTCCTACAATGAGCAGTTCTTC. This translates into CASSASGSSYNEQFF.

The J gene is TRBJ2-3, the V gene TRBV5-4, with 11 bases identical to TRBD2. Per the germline V gene, CDR1 is SGHNT and CDR2 is YYREEE (reference sequence). V shed 4 bases and J 0 bases; nucleotides not matched to a gene: 4. There are 16 residues in the CDR3. The CDR3 DNA reads as TGTGCCAGCAGCGTGCGACTAGCGGGGAGCACAGATACGCAGTATTTT. This encodes CASSVRLAGSTDTQYF.

V is TRBV7-9 and J is TRBJ2-1; the match to TRBD1 covers 11 bases. The junction had 13 bases not matched to a gene; V was cut back by 5 bases and J by 10 bases. This CDR3 is built from 16 residues. Germline V gene lookup returns CDR1 SEHNR and CDR2 FQNEAQ (reference sequence). The CDR3 spells CASSPFKGQGAREQFF. CDR3 sequence (DNA): TGTGCCAGCAGCCCGTTTAAAGGACAGGGGGCGCGCGAGCAGTTCTTC.

The genes are TRBV11-2 and TRBJ2-2; 7 bases match TRBD2. V trimming: 4 bases; J trimming: 1 base; junction bases outside the gene matches: 0. Germline-derived CDR1 and CDR2 are SGHAT and FQNNGV. This CDR3 is built from 14 residues. In nucleotides, the CDR3 is TGTGCCAGCAGCTCTAGCGGGAACACCGGGGAGCTGTTTTTT. Residues: CASSSSGNTGELFF.

The V call is TRBV5-1, the J call TRBJ2-7, with a possible D match to TRBD2 (6 bases). The J call may be faulty, since TRBJ2-1 better matches the DNA end. The CDR3 contains 13 residues. CDR1 and CDR2 from the germline V gene are SGHRS and YFSETQ. For the CDR3, the DNA is TGCGCCAGCAGCTTGGCCGAGGAGGGAGAGCAGTTCTTC. Protein product: CASSLAEEGEQFF.

The genes are TRBV6-1 and TRBJ2-3, with 10 bases that match TRBD2. The CDR3 is 14 residues long. CDR1 MNHNS and CDR2 SASEGT come from the germline V gene. Trimming cost V 8 bases and J 4 bases; bases outside gene matches: 6. Here the CDR3 reads CASCSGGASDTQYF. The CDR3, as DNA: TGTGCCAGCTGCAGCGGGGGGGCCTCAGATACGCAGTATTTT.

This clone was recorded only once. The chain is built from TRBV19 and TRBJ2-2; possible D gene TRBD1, 5 bases. Germline V gives CDR1 LNHDA, CDR2 SQIVND (reference sequence). The CDR3 runs to 15 residues. V was trimmed by 5 bases and J by 4 bases, leaving 14 bases between them. The CDR3 reads CASSYLRAGTGELFF. CDR3 DNA: TGTGCCAGTAGTTACCTCAGGGCTGGCACCGGGGAGCTGTTTTTT.

The chain joins TRBV7-9 to TRBJ2-3; D unclear. Per the germline V gene, CDR1 is SEHNR and CDR2 is FQNEAQ (reference sequence). The CDR3 runs to 12 residues. Trimming took 7 bases from V and 0 from J, leaving 5 bases between them. The DNA for the CDR3 is TGTGCCAGCACCCCTAGCACAGATACGCAGTATTTT. It translates to CASTPSTDTQYF. Variable domain in full (rest from reference TRBV7-9 and TRBJ2-3): DTGVSQNPRHKITKRGQNVTFRCDPISEHNRLYWYRQTLGQGPEFLTYFQNEAQLEKSRLLSDRFSAERPKGSFSTLEIQRTEQGDSAMYLCASTPSTDTQYFGPGTRLTVL.

CDR3 in DNA: TGTGCCAGCAACCTAAGCGGGACCCCCCGGGATGAGCAGTTCTTC. The encoded protein is CASNLSGTPRDEQFF. The chain uses TRBV27 and TRBJ2-1, with 7 positions matching TRBD2. The V segment lost 7 bases and the J segment 8 bases; nucleotides outside the gene matches: 14. Germline V gene sequence: CDR1 MNHEY, CDR2 SMNVEV (reference sequence). The CDR3 loop spans 15 amino acids.